These 7 T cell receptor beta chains share one sample of origin, sequenced in a study of shared clonotypes between healthy human individuals. The table came from immunoSEQ multiplex PCR; TCRdb's copy has only in-frame clones and leaves some out. This table holds over a million clones, around 97% found once. Material: naive CD4+ T cells sorted from blood. As to subset: CD45RA+ positively selected. The source of these receptors is a man younger than 45 in good health.

The chain has TRBV5-1 and TRBJ2-2; 10 bases fit TRBD2. Germline V gene data show CDR1 as SGHRS and CDR2 as YFSETQ. V gave up 6 bases and J gave up 0 bases; unmatched junction bases: 2. The CDR3 has 15 amino acids. The CDR3 nucleotides are TGCGCCAGCAACCTAGCGGGGGCGAACACCGGGGAGCTGTTTTTT. Translation gives CASNLAGANTGELFF.

This clone was counted a single time. The rearrangement uses TRBV7-9 and TRBJ2-7, with 7 bases lining up with TRBD1. J gave up 5 bases and V 4 bases, and 11 bases lay outside the gene matches. The germline CDR1 and CDR2 sequences are SEHNR and FQNEAQ (reference sequence). The CDR3 has 15 residues. CDR3 in amino acids: CASSSLIGDRNEQYF. The CDR3 nucleotides are TGTGCCAGCAGCTCACTAATTGGGGACAGAAACGAGCAGTACTTC.

The chain couples TRBV5-1 to TRBJ2-7, with TRBD2 matching 11 bases. The CDR3 loop spans 14 amino acids. Trimming cost V 7 bases and J 4 bases; bases outside gene matches: 7. CDR1 SGHRS and CDR2 YFSETQ come from the germline V gene. DNA of the CDR3: TGCGCCAGCGCACTAGCGGGAGATTGGTACGAGCAGTACTTC. It encodes CASALAGDWYEQYF.

For this clone: Other nucleotide sequences in the sample specify the same CDR3. The chain uses TRBV18 and TRBJ2-2; D gene unclear. The germline V gene encodes CDR1 KGHSH and CDR2 LQKENI. This CDR3 comprises 13 residues. Trimming left V 1 base short and J 5 bases short, with 5 bases between. CDR3 nucleotide sequence: TGTGCCAGCTCACCACAAGGGACCGGGGAGCTGTTTTTT. Translating it yields CASSPQGTGELFF.

CDR3 sequence: CATSRTRLVADTQYF. In nucleotides, the CDR3 is TGTGCCACCAGCAGAACCAGACTAGTAGCAGATACGCAGTATTTT. V is TRBV15 and J is TRBJ2-3, with D possibly matching TRBD2 (6 bases). The V end was cut by 2 bases, the J end by 4 bases, with 13 bases between. The CDR3 contains 15 residues. The V gene's germline CDR1 is LNHNV and CDR2 YYDKDF (reference sequence).

The J gene is TRBJ1-2, the V gene TRBV28, with TRBD1 as a possible D gene (5 bases). CDR1 is MDHEN, CDR2 SYDVKM, per germline. Trimming took 3 bases from V and 3 from J, leaving 11 bases between them. This CDR3 has 14 amino acids. The CDR3, as DNA: TGTGCCAGCAGTTTTGGGGGATACGACTATGGCTACACCTTC. This sequence encodes CASSFGGYDYGYTF.

In this sample, this clone turned up once. The same CDR3 arises from other DNA sequences in this sample as well. V is TRBV5-4 and J is TRBJ2-7, with 8 bases identical to TRBD2. Trimming cost V 0 bases and J 0 bases; bases outside gene matches: 2. Germline CDR1 SGHNT, CDR2 YYREEE (reference sequence). The CDR3 contains 15 residues. The CDR3 nucleotides read TGTGCCAGCAGCTTGGCCGGACTAGCCTCCTACGAGCAGTACTTC. This gives the protein CASSLAGLASYEQYF.